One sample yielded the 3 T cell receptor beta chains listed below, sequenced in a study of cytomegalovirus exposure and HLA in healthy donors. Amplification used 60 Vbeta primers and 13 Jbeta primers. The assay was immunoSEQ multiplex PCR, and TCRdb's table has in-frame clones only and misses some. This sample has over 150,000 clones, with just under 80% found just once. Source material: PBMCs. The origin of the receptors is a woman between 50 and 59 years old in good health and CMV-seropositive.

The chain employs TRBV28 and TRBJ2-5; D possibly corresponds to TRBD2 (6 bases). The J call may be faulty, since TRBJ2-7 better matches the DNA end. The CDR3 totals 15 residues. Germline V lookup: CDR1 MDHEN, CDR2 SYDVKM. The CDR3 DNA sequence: TGTGCCAGCAGTCCCCGGGGACTCTTCTCCTACGAGCAGTACTTC. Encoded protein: CASSPRGLFSYEQYF.

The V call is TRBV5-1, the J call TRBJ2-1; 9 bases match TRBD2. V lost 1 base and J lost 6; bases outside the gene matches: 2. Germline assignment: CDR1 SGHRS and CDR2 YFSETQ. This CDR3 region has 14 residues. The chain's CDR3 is CASSLLAGVNEQFF. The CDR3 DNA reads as TGCGCCAGCAGCTTGTTAGCGGGAGTCAATGAGCAGTTCTTC.

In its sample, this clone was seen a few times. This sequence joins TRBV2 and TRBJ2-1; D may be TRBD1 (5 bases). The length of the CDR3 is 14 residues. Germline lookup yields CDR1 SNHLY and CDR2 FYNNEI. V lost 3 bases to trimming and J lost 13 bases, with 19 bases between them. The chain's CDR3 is CASSEAAGRTRQFF. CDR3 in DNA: TGTGCCAGCAGTGAGGCTGCCGGAAGGACACGACAGTTCTTC.